These 29 T cell receptor beta chains were all obtained from the same sample, sequenced in a study of blood T cells in healthy people across ages. A second about 6 to 11 cycle PCR used barcoded and J-beta primers. MiXCR was run by TCRdb on the 5' RACE reads, yielding one entry per CDR3 protein. In the table there are just over 800,000 distinct CDR3 sequences, approximately 67% of which are singletons. Sequencing was done on a sample of blood. The receptor source for this set is a young man in good health.

As regards this clonotype: The junction does not match germline at one end; this may be a read error. The V call is TRBV6-2 or TRBV6-3, the J call TRBJ2-1; TRBD2 agrees at 12 bases. With the DNA end fitting TRBJ2-7 better, the J assignment may be wrong. This CDR3 region has 17 residues. Looked up from germline, CDR1 is MNHEY and CDR2 is SVGEGT. CDR3 DNA sequence: TGTGCTAGCAGTTCGCCACTAGCGGGGGGCCTTACGGGAGAGCAGTACTTC. Its protein is CASSSPLAGGLTGEQYF.

This clonotype was observed a few times. The V gene is TRBV7-2, the J gene TRBJ2-5, with 8 bases identical to TRBD1. V lost 5 bases to trimming and J lost 4 bases; unmatched junction nucleotides: 12. The germline CDR1 and CDR2 sequences are SGHTA and FQGNSA. This CDR3 has 16 amino acids. The CDR3 protein is CASSPRTGWGRETQYF. In nucleotides, the CDR3 is TGTGCCAGCAGCCCGAGGACAGGGTGGGGTCGAGAGACCCAGTACTTC.

The chain has TRBV15 and TRBJ1-2, with D maybe TRBD1 (5 bases). The CDR3 has 14 amino acids. The V end was cut by 0 bases, the J end by 4 bases, with 9 bases between. Looked up from germline, CDR1 is LNHNV and CDR2 is YYDKDF (reference sequence). CDR3 nucleotides: TGTGCCACCAGCAGAGACCAGGGTGGCTATGGCTACACCTTC. Amino acids: CATSRDQGGYGYTF.

The CDR3: CASSGGQSYQETQYF. The CDR3 DNA is TGTGCCAGCAGTGGGGGACAGTCGTACCAAGAGACCCAGTACTTC. The chain employs TRBV9 and TRBJ2-5; 7 nucleotides match TRBD1. Per germline, CDR1 SGDLS and CDR2 YYNGEE. This CDR3 comprises 15 residues. V shed 5 bases and J 0 bases; nucleotides not matched to a gene: 7.

Regarding this clonotype: It is unclear where the CDR3 begins or ends on the DNA, so no DNA is shown, and the CDR3 is as TCRdb lists it. The chain joins TRBV29-1 to TRBJ2-1; the table's D call, TRBD1, was not checked against the DNA. In germline, CDR1 is SQVTM, CDR2 ANQGSEA. Ends included, the CDR3 has 24 residues. The CDR3 here is CSVRTGLTDTQYFGPGTPNNEQFF.

The chain combines TRBV5-6 with TRBJ2-1; TRBD2 might be the D (5 bases). Looked up from germline, CDR1 is SGHDT and CDR2 is YYEEEE. The CDR3 is made up of 15 amino acids. V lost 0 bases and J 2 bases, leaving 9 bases between the germline ends. The DNA for the CDR3 is TGTGCCAGCAGCTTGGTGCAGCGGCCCTACAATGAGCAGTTCTTC. Its protein is CASSLVQRPYNEQFF.

V gene TRBV15 combines with J gene TRBJ2-4; D gene ambiguous. V gave up 2 bases and J gave up 5 bases, with 13 bases separating them. Germline V gives CDR1 LNHNV, CDR2 YYDKDF (reference sequence). This CDR3 is 15 amino acids long. CDR3 sequence reads: CATSRLSGRENIQYF. The CDR3 coding sequence is TGTGCCACCAGCAGATTAAGTGGCCGCGAAAACATTCAGTACTTC.

The chain couples TRBV7-9 to TRBJ2-5, with D possibly matching TRBD2 (6 bases). This CDR3 region has 14 residues. The V end lost 7 bases, the J end lost 3 bases, and 15 bases lay between the germline ends. Germline V gene sequence: CDR1 SEHNR, CDR2 FQNEAQ (reference sequence). CDR3 coding DNA: TGTGCCAGCATCCTACGTAGCGGTGAAGAGACCCAGTACTTC. Amino acids: CASILRSGEETQYF.

The V call is TRBV6-6, the J call TRBJ1-5, with D unresolved. The V end lost 6 bases, the J end lost 2 bases, and 14 bases lay between the germline ends. Germline loops: CDR1 MNHNY, CDR2 SVGAGI (reference sequence). The CDR3 length is 15 residues. The CDR3 region has the DNA TGTGCCAGCAGCACCGGCCCGAGTGGCAATCAGCCCCAGCATTTT. Translation gives CASSTGPSGNQPQHF.

The chain carries TRBV7-2 and TRBJ1-6; TRBD1 might be the D (5 bases). The CDR3 has 20 residues. The V gene lost 5 bases and the J gene lost 0 bases, with 23 bases spanning the gap. Germline assignment: CDR1 SGHTA and CDR2 FQGNSA. For the CDR3, the DNA is TGTGCCAGCAGCCAAAGACCGGGACTCCTATCGAGCTCCTATAATTCACCCCTCCACTTT. Its protein product is CASSQRPGLLSSSYNSPLHF.

The chain carries TRBV9 and TRBJ2-1; unclear D gene. The CDR3 runs 16 residues. The germline V and J ends were trimmed by 6 bases and 3 bases, with 19 bases remaining between them. Germline assignment: CDR1 SGDLS and CDR2 YYNGEE. The CDR3 sequence: CASTPNQAFFYNEQFF. The CDR3 bases are TGTGCCAGCACCCCCAACCAGGCGTTTTTCTACAATGAGCAGTTCTTC.

The chain joins TRBV20-1 to TRBJ2-3; no firm D call. Germline V gives CDR1 DFQATT, CDR2 SNEGSKA (reference sequence). This CDR3 is built from 13 residues. Trimming left V 2 bases short and J 8 bases short, with 14 bases between. The CDR3 nucleotides are TGCAGTGCTAGAAACCCTGAGATCCGTACGCAGTATTTT. Protein sequence: CSARNPEIRTQYF.

The rearrangement joins TRBV28 to TRBJ2-3; 10 bases fit TRBD2. Germline-derived CDR1 and CDR2 are MDHEN and SYDVKM. The CDR3 has 15 residues. V lost 7 bases to trimming and J lost 4 bases; unmatched junction nucleotides: 8. The chain's CDR3 is CASNPPGLASDTQYF. CDR3 coding DNA: TGTGCCAGCAATCCACCGGGACTAGCGTCAGATACGCAGTATTTT. Filled out from reference TRBV28 and TRBJ2-3, the complete variable domain reads DVKVTQSSRYLVKRTGEKVFLECVQDMDHENMFWYRQDPGLGLRLIYFSYDVKMKEKGDIPEGYSVSREKKERFSLILESASTNQTSMYLCASNPPGLASDTQYFGPGTRLTVL.

This clonotype turned up a few times. The J gene is TRBJ1-2, the V gene TRBV7-9; the D is unclear. Germline CDR1 SEHNR, CDR2 FQNEAQ (reference sequence). This CDR3 has 14 residues. V lost 2 bases to trimming and J lost 6 bases, with 13 bases between them. CDR3 DNA: TGTGCCAGCAGCTTAATCCCAGGCGGTAATGGCTACACCTTC. Translated: CASSLIPGGNGYTF.

The V and J genes are TRBV4-3 and TRBJ2-7; 10 positions match TRBD2. Germline V CDR1 and CDR2: LGHNA, YSLEER. With V trimmed by 4 bases and J by 0 bases, 6 bases remained unmatched. The CDR3 has 16 residues. CDR3 loop: CASSRALAGDSYEQYF. CDR3 nucleotide sequence: TGCGCCAGCAGCCGGGCTCTAGCGGGGGACTCCTACGAGCAGTACTTC.

This clonotype has only a few counts. The chain recombines TRBV27 with TRBJ1-4; TRBD1 matches 7 bases. Germline V lookup: CDR1 MNHEY, CDR2 SMNVEV (reference sequence). This CDR3 is built from 15 residues. V shed 3 bases and J 4 bases; nucleotides not matched to a gene: 5. Here the CDR3 DNA reads TGTGCCAGCAGTTTGGGACAGACCTATAATGAAAAACTGTTTTTT. This translates into CASSLGQTYNEKLFF.

The rearrangement joins TRBV20-1 to TRBJ2-1; the match to TRBD2 covers 12 bases. The trim removed 3 bases at V and 7 bases at J, leaving 4 bases unmatched. Germline loops: CDR1 DFQATT, CDR2 SNEGSKA (reference sequence). The CDR3 loop spans 14 amino acids. CDR3 DNA: TGCAGTGCTAGTCTAGCGGGGGGGCTGAATGAGCAGTTCTTC. Its protein product is CSASLAGGLNEQFF.

The chain is built from TRBV28 and TRBJ2-1; D tentatively fits TRBD1 or TRBD2 (5 bases each). Trimming took off 6 bases at V and 1 base at J, with 16 bases between the two ends. This CDR3 spans 16 amino acids. Germline CDR1 is MDHEN and CDR2 is SYDVKM. CDR3 bases: TGTGCCAGCAGACCTTCGCAGGGACGGTCCTACAATGAGCAGTTCTTC. Translating it yields CASRPSQGRSYNEQFF.

The chain links TRBV7-2 to TRBJ2-1, with TRBD2 matching 8 bases. CDR1 is SGHTA and CDR2 is FQGNSA in the germline V gene. The CDR3 loop spans 17 amino acids. V trimming: 5 bases; J trimming: 0 bases; junction bases outside the gene matches: 9. CDR3 region: CASSAYLAGYSYNEQFF. CDR3 sequence (DNA): TGTGCCAGCAGCGCATACCTAGCGGGTTACTCCTACAATGAGCAGTTCTTC.

The chain has TRBV7-2 and TRBJ2-3; 8 bases match TRBD2. The V gene end was trimmed by 5 bases and the J gene end by 4 bases; junction bases not matched to a gene: 8. This CDR3 is 15 amino acids long. CDR1 and CDR2 from the germline V gene are SGHTA and FQGNSA. The chain's CDR3 is CASSLGGAGADTQYF. DNA of the CDR3: TGTGCCAGCAGCCTCGGGGGGGCCGGTGCAGATACGCAGTATTTT.

V gene TRBV7-8 combines with J gene TRBJ2-1; TRBD2 might be the D (7 bases). Trimming removed 1 base at V and 1 base at J, with 14 bases between. There are 17 residues in the CDR3. The germline CDR1 and CDR2 sequences are SGHVS and FQNEAQ. The CDR3 DNA reads TGTGCCAGCAGCTTAGACGGCGGGGGCCTTTCCTACAATGAGCAGTTCTTC. Translated: CASSLDGGGLSYNEQFF.

This chain joins TRBV6-2 or TRBV6-3 and TRBJ2-1; a possible D gene is TRBD2 (5 bases). V was clipped by 7 bases and J by 0 bases, with 13 bases between them. The CDR3 is 15 amino acids. Per germline, CDR1 MNHEY and CDR2 SVGEGT. The CDR3 nucleotides are TGTGCCAGCACCGGGGAGAGATTCTCCTACAATGAGCAGTTCTTC. It translates to CASTGERFSYNEQFF.

V gene TRBV12-3 or TRBV12-4 combines with J gene TRBJ2-2, with D unclear. The CDR3 spans 13 residues. The V end was cut by 8 bases, the J end by 7 bases, with 14 bases between. CDR3 protein: CASRLIGDGELFF. CDR3 in DNA: TGTGCCAGCCGTCTGATAGGTGACGGGGAGCTGTTTTTT.

The CDR3 sequence: CASSEVNYGYTF. The CDR3 DNA follows: TGTGCCAGCAGTGAAGTTAACTATGGCTACACCTTC. V and J are TRBV6-1 and TRBJ1-2; D ambiguous. Per germline, CDR1 MNHNS and CDR2 SASEGT. The V gene lost 1 base and the J gene lost 1 base, with 1 base spanning the gap. This CDR3 is built from 12 residues.

Only one count was recorded for this clonotype. The CDR3 sequence: CASSLSQLAPYEQYF. In DNA form, the CDR3 reads TGTGCCAGCAGTTTATCGCAACTAGCTCCCTACGAGCAGTACTTC. The V gene is TRBV27, the J gene TRBJ2-4; D may be TRBD2 (6 bases). The better agreement between TRBJ2-7 and the DNA end casts doubt on the J call. CDR1 MNHEY and CDR2 SMNVEV come from the germline V gene (reference sequence). The CDR3 totals 15 residues.

The chain links TRBV20-1 to TRBJ2-1; D not certain. CDR1 is DFQATT, CDR2 SNEGSKA, per germline (reference sequence). The V and J ends lost 0 bases and 6 bases respectively, with 9 bases between them. The CDR3 runs to 13 residues. CDR3 DNA sequence: TGCAGTGCTAGAGATCATGGGGTCAATGAGCAGTTCTTC. Its protein is CSARDHGVNEQFF.

Turning to this clonotype: The germline gene is not matched at one end of the junction; a read error may be the cause. This chain links TRBV6-6 with TRBJ2-5; D may correspond to TRBD1 or TRBD2 (6 bases each). Germline lookup yields CDR1 MNHNY and CDR2 SVGAGI (reference sequence). The CDR3 consists of 15 residues. The CDR3 loop is CASNYSGAREETQYF. The CDR3 DNA is TGTGCCAGCAATTACTCGGGGGCAAGGGAGGAGACCCAGTACTTC.

The chain has TRBV6-6 and TRBJ2-4; D is ambiguous. The CDR3 length is 15 residues. The V end lost 6 bases, the J end lost 0 bases, and 12 bases lay between the germline ends. Germline CDR1 is MNHNY and CDR2 is SVGAGI (reference sequence). DNA for the CDR3: TGTGCCAGCAGGGACCCAGAGATAGCCAAAAACATTCAGTACTTC. Its protein product is CASRDPEIAKNIQYF.

Comment on this clonotype: Germline and junction disagree at one end, which may indicate a read error. The rearrangement links TRBV6-5 to TRBJ2-3, with 9 positions matching TRBD2. The CDR3 has 16 amino acids. Looked up from germline, CDR1 is MNHEY and CDR2 is SVGAGI. Here the CDR3 DNA reads TGTGTCAGCAGCAAATTTCTAGCGGGGATCTCAGATACGCAGTATTTT. This codes for CVSSKFLAGISDTQYF.